The 7 T cell receptor beta chains below all came from one sample that was sequenced in a study of T cells in localized non-small cell lung cancer. Sequencing was performed with immunoSEQ multiplex PCR; in TCRdb, only in-frame clones are kept and a portion is missing. The data contain around 25,000 clones, roughly four fifths of them seen just once; the ten biggest clones take up 4.1%. Sequenced material: peripheral blood, taken before any cancer treatment. The receptor source for this set is a woman aged 35 to 69 with stage I lung adenocarcinoma.

The chain is built from TRBV5-1 and TRBJ2-2; no clear D gene. V was clipped by 4 bases and J by 3 bases, with 4 bases between them. CDR3 length equals 12 residues. Germline-derived CDR1 and CDR2 are SGHRS and YFSETQ. CDR3 region: CASSVYTGELFF. The DNA for the CDR3 is TGCGCCAGCAGCGTTTACACCGGGGAGCTGTTTTTT.

The chain is built from TRBV29-1 and TRBJ1-5; the D gene is possibly TRBD1 (6 bases). CDR3 length: 13 amino acids. V was pared by 8 bases and J by 9 bases, with 20 bases between. Germline V gene lookup returns CDR1 SQVTM and CDR2 ANQGSEA. The CDR3: CSSHRVYVRPQHF. CDR3 coding DNA: TGCAGCTCGCACAGGGTTTATGTACGGCCCCAGCATTTT.

V is TRBV6-1 and J is TRBJ1-4; 10 positions agree with TRBD1. CDR1 is MNHNS, CDR2 SASEGT, per germline. V shed 8 bases, J shed 6 bases, and the junction held 6 bases outside the gene matches. This CDR3 is built from 14 residues. This CDR3 reads CASFRTGGDEKLFF. The CDR3 coding sequence is TGTGCCAGCTTTAGGACAGGGGGGGATGAAAAACTGTTTTTT.

The J gene is TRBJ2-1, the V gene TRBV7-3; D remains unclear. The germline V and J ends were trimmed by 5 bases and 0 bases, with 11 bases remaining between them. CDR1 and CDR2 from the germline V gene are SGHTA and FQGTGA. CDR3 length: 15 amino acids. The CDR3: CASSLTISSYNEQFF. CDR3 DNA: TGTGCCAGCAGCCTCACCATTAGCTCCTACAATGAGCAGTTCTTC. Drawing the rest from reference TRBV7-3 and TRBJ2-1, the complete variable domain is GAGVSQTPSNKVTEKGKYVELRCDPISGHTALYWYRQSLGQGPEFLIYFQGTGAADDSGLPNDRFFAVRPEGSVSTLKIQRTERGDSAVYLCASSLTISSYNEQFFGPGTRLTVL.

This clone was picked up one time. The V gene is TRBV27, the J gene TRBJ2-1; 14 bases align to TRBD2. The V gene's germline CDR1 is MNHEY and CDR2 SMNVEV (reference sequence). The CDR3 is made up of 17 amino acids. V was clipped by 3 bases and J by 10 bases; unmatched bases: 11. CDR3 sequence reads: CASSFRSAGLAGVEQFF. Here the CDR3 DNA reads TGTGCCAGCAGTTTTAGATCAGCGGGACTAGCGGGGGTAGAGCAGTTCTTC.

V and J are TRBV9 and TRBJ2-1; the match to TRBD1 covers 7 bases. With V trimmed by 2 bases and J by 6 bases, 5 bases remained unmatched. The CDR3 runs to 14 residues. Germline CDR1 is SGDLS and CDR2 is YYNGEE. The CDR3 DNA reads as TGTGCCAGCAGCGTCGGGACAGATCGCAATGAGCAGTTCTTC. Its translation is CASSVGTDRNEQFF. Full variable domain (rest looked up from reference TRBV9 and TRBJ2-1): DSGVTQTPKHLITATGQRVTLRCSPRSGDLSVYWYQQSLDQGLQFLIQYYNGEERAKGNILERFSAQQFPDLHSELNLSSLELGDSALYFCASSVGTDRNEQFFGPGTRLTVL.

In DNA, the CDR3 is TGTGCCAGCAGCGCGGGGACAGGTGTCTACAATGAGCAGTTCTTC. This codes for CASSAGTGVYNEQFF. The J gene is TRBJ2-1, the V gene TRBV5-6; TRBD1 aligns across 8 bases. The CDR3 loop spans 15 amino acids. V lost 4 bases, J lost 3 bases, and 6 bases stayed unmatched. Germline V CDR1 and CDR2: SGHDT, YYEEEE. The whole variable domain, filled in from reference TRBV5-6 and TRBJ2-1, reads DAGVTQSPTHLIKTRGQQVTLRCSPKSGHDTVSWYQQALGQGPQFIFQYYEEEERQRGNFPDRFSGHQFPNYSSELNVNALLLGDSALYLCASSAGTGVYNEQFFGPGTRLTVL.